This T cell receptor beta chain came from a study of blood T cell repertoires in COVID-19 (dated by TCRdb to 2018 to 2021). At the level of the whole study: The collaborator samples originated in the United States, Italy and Spain and spanned the acute and convalescent phases of COVID-19. The material from the prospective study consisted of cDNA or gDNA derived from T cells, B-cell-depleted T cells, or PBMCs. Deeply sampled blood TCRbeta repertoires from subjects exposed to, actively infected with, or recovered from COVID-19 were included in the dataset. The repertoires were made available in a free public database intended to serve as a resource for research on the immune response to SARS-CoV-2. Samples came from the ongoing ImmuneRACE study (first 160 participants) plus 1,254 subjects from 6 global collaborators. Sample metadata almost always included a de-identified subject ID, COVID-19 status, age in years and sex. HLA class I and class II types, where available, came from metadata supplied by the sample provider rather than from assay-based typing.

TCRbeta CDR3 regions were amplified from genomic DNA using the immunoSEQ Assay, a bias-controlled multiplex PCR. From the authors' description of their analysis: The number of nucleated cells in each sample was estimated by amplification of reference gene primers within the assay. Sequence reads were collapsed and filtered to measure the absolute abundance of every unique TCRbeta CDR3 rearrangement. For each sample, productive Simpson clonality was calculated as the square root of Simpson's diversity index over productive rearrangements. TCRdb carries this immuneACCESS record with in-frame sequences only. Its versions omit some clonotypes, under half of them owing to an unresolved V gene in the studies checked, with the rest unexplained. V and J calls and clone size come straight from that table; D and trimming were deduced from the DNA. This sample holds 140,000 or so clones; roughly 84% were observed only once. The ten largest clones add up to about 8% of the sample.

The collaborating institutions used their own protocols to collect whole blood in K2EDTA tubes. For TCRbeta analysis, collaborators shipped samples in one of three forms: frozen whole blood, isolated PBMCs, or DNA extracted from either of those sample types. This clone was found once. It has no known antigen specificity. No base quality values were provided; no much bigger clone lies one nucleotide off. Beyond this particular receptor, the publication reports: How much clinical and demographic metadata was included differed by source and by participant, and the metadata was provided uncurated.

The CDR3 goes from the cysteine to the phenylalanine over 13 residues. The only DNA kept is the CDR3, 39 bases in frame from the first base. CDR1 and CDR2 are drawn from the germline V gene (reference sequence): SGHNT, YYREEE. V is pruned by 4 bases and J by 7 bases, leaving 4 bases of the junction without a gene match. The sequence links TRBV5-4 to TRBJ1-5; 8 central bases correspond to TRBD1. The sequenced material came from peripheral blood. The source is a human donor in a cohort sampled during active COVID-19. The CDR3 amino acid sequence is: CASSPGQDQPQHF. At the DNA level, the sequence is TGTGCCAGCAGCCCGGGACAGGACCAGCCCCAGCATTTT.